This T cell receptor (beta chain) was obtained from a study of shared clonotypes between healthy human individuals. Study-wide background: Researchers drew samples from a couple of women and a few men aged 18 to 49.

To note about this clone: The antigen remains unidentified.

The study, taken as a whole, reports: Measured sharing among donors was expected to vary with sequencing depth.

The germline gives CDR1 KGHSH, CDR2 LQKENI. J was trimmed by 0 bases and V by 2 bases; bases with no gene match: 8. CDR3 size: 17 residues. The assay was run at deep level. Produced via immunoSEQ multiplex PCR; TCRdb's table is partial and in-frame only. The table lists approximately 500,000 clones, around 74% of them singletons. The study enrolled healthy HIV-negative adults without recent acute infections or vaccinations as donors. The clonotype comes from a woman aged 40 to 49 in good health. Some clones in this sample may be carry-over from other donors' samples. Sequenced sample: PBMCs. The rearrangement joins TRBV18 to TRBJ2-3; TRBD1 matches 7 bases. CDR3 in amino acids: CASSPNLRQGSTDTQYF. The CDR3 DNA reads as TGTGCCAGCTCACCAAATCTCCGACAGGGTAGCACAGATACGCAGTATTTT. Drawing the rest from reference TRBV18 and TRBJ2-3, the complete variable domain is NAGVMQNPRHLVRRRGQEARLRCSPMKGHSHVYWYRQLPEEGLKFMVYLQKENIIDESGMPKERFSAEFPKEGPSILRIQQVVRGDSAAYFCASSPNLRQGSTDTQYFGPGTRLTVL.